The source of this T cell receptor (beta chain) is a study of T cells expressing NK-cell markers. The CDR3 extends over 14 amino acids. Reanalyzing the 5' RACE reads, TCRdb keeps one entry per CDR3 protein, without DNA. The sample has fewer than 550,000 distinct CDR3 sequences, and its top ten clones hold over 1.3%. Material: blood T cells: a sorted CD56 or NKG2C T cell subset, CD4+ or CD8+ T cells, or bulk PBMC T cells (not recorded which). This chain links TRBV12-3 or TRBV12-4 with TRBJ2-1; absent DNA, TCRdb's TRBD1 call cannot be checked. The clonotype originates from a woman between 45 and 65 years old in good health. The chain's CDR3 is CASSLVQGGGEQFF.